The 22 T cell receptor beta chains below all came from one sample that was sequenced in a study of T cell responses to AZD1222 COVID-19 vaccine. Using immunoSEQ multiplex PCR, the repertoire was profiled, and TCRdb retains in-frame clones only, with some absent. The data hold over 85,000 clones, with 81% observed a single time. The specimen was peripheral blood, collected on day 0 of AZD1222 vaccination. The receptors come from an adult in good health.

The J gene is TRBJ2-7, the V gene TRBV7-2, with 7 bases fitting TRBD2. Germline V gene data show CDR1 as SGHTA and CDR2 as FQGNSA. Trimming removed 0 bases from V and 5 bases from J; junction bases left unmatched: 7. The CDR3 totals 15 residues. Written as DNA, the CDR3 is TGTGCCAGCAGCTTAGCCGCCGGGGGGATCGACGAGCAGTACTTC. Its protein product is CASSLAAGGIDEQYF.

The chain uses TRBV3-1 (or the pseudogene TRBV3-2) and TRBJ1-6; TRBD1 might be the D (5 bases). The CDR3 contains 15 residues. V lost 5 bases, J lost 9 bases, and 17 bases lay in between. Germline CDR1 is LGHDT and CDR2 is YNNKEL (reference sequence). The CDR3 loop is CASSDNGAPGSPLHF. The CDR3 bases are TGTGCCAGCAGCGATAACGGGGCCCCGGGTTCACCCCTCCACTTT.

V usage is TRBV5-5 and J usage is TRBJ1-4; D remains ambiguous. Trimming stripped 0 bases from V and 5 bases from J, with 14 bases between. The germline CDR1 and CDR2 sequences are SGHKS and YYEKEE (reference sequence). This CDR3 spans 16 amino acids. For the CDR3, the DNA is TGTGCCAGCAGCTTGGATTTCTTGTTGGACAATGAAAAACTGTTTTTT. It codes for CASSLDFLLDNEKLFF.

The rearrangement uses TRBV30 and TRBJ1-1; 7 bases agree with TRBD1. This CDR3 has 15 amino acids. Trimming cost V 2 bases and J 0 bases; bases outside gene matches: 6. Germline V gene sequence: CDR1 GTSNPN, CDR2 SVGIG (reference sequence). The CDR3 DNA reads as TGTGCCTGGAGTCAGGGGGTGGGGATGAACACTGAAGCTTTCTTT. Protein: CAWSQGVGMNTEAFF.

This clone was detected once. V is TRBV30 and J is TRBJ1-6; 11 bases are shared with TRBD1. CDR3 size: 17 residues. The V segment lost 4 bases and the J segment 4 bases; nucleotides outside the gene matches: 9. Per germline, CDR1 GTSNPN and CDR2 SVGIG (reference sequence). CDR3 nucleotides: TGTGCCTGGAATCCCGGGACAGGGGGTTTTTATAATTCACCCCTCCACTTT. Its translation: CAWNPGTGGFYNSPLHF.

Here the CDR3 DNA reads TGTGCCAGCCGGGGACAGGCTAACATTCAGTACTTC. Encoded protein: CASRGQANIQYF. This chain links TRBV27 with TRBJ2-4; 8 positions agree with TRBD1. There are 12 residues in the CDR3. J gave up 7 bases and V 8 bases, and 4 bases lay outside the gene matches. Germline V lookup: CDR1 MNHEY, CDR2 SMNVEV (reference sequence).

The V call is TRBV11-3, the J call TRBJ2-1; a possible D gene is TRBD2 (6 bases). CDR1 is SGHNT, CDR2 YENEEA, per germline. The CDR3 is 13 residues long. V was shortened by 4 bases and J by 10 bases, with 14 bases between the two germline ends. DNA for the CDR3: TGTGCCAGCAGCTCGACACCGGCGGGGGAGCAGTTCTTC. Its translation: CASSSTPAGEQFF.

This chain joins TRBV7-9 and TRBJ1-1; 9 positions agree with TRBD1. The germline gives CDR1 SEHNR, CDR2 FQNEAQ (reference sequence). Trimming removed 4 bases from V and 1 base from J; junction bases left unmatched: 10. This CDR3 is 17 amino acids long. The CDR3: CASSSLGGTGRNTEAFF. Here the CDR3 DNA reads TGTGCCAGCAGCTCCCTAGGGGGGACAGGGAGGAACACTGAAGCTTTCTTT.

The V call is TRBV20-1, the J call TRBJ1-5; D ambiguous. Germline lookup yields CDR1 DFQATT and CDR2 SNEGSKA (reference sequence). This CDR3 has 14 residues. Trimming stripped 3 bases from V and 2 bases from J, with 11 bases between. CDR3 DNA sequence: TGCAGTGCTAGTCGGTTGGCAGGCAATCAGCCCCAGCATTTT. It yields the protein CSASRLAGNQPQHF.

The chain carries TRBV28 and TRBJ2-5; 11 nucleotides align to TRBD1. The length of the CDR3 is 15 residues. V trimming: 6 bases; J trimming: 7 bases; junction bases outside the gene matches: 10. CDR1 is MDHEN, CDR2 SYDVKM, per germline. The CDR3 sequence: CASRPAGQGGTTQYF. CDR3 in DNA: TGTGCCAGCAGACCCGCGGGACAGGGGGGAACGACCCAGTACTTC.

This chain uses TRBV4-1 with TRBJ2-5; 12 bases are shared with TRBD2. The germline V gene has CDR1 MGHRA and CDR2 YSYEKL. The CDR3 is 16 amino acids. With 3 bases clipped from V and 4 bases from J, the junction kept 6 bases outside the gene matches. The DNA of the CDR3 is TGCGCCAGCAGCCACCTAGCGGGGGGGCAAAGAGAGACCCAGTACTTC. Translated: CASSHLAGGQRETQYF.

The rearrangement links TRBV4-1 to TRBJ1-4; the D gene is possibly TRBD1 (5 bases). The CDR3 consists of 16 residues. Trimming cost V 1 base and J 8 bases, with 17 bases left between them. CDR1 and CDR2 (germline): MGHRA, YSYEKL. CDR3 DNA: TGCGCCAGCAGCCAAGTGGTTTCAGGGAGTCGGGAAAAACTGTTTTTT. It translates to CASSQVVSGSREKLFF.

The chain uses TRBV19 and TRBJ1-6, with 7 bases identical to TRBD1. CDR3 size: 15 residues. V was clipped by 5 bases and J by 9 bases; unmatched bases: 10. In germline, CDR1 is LNHDA, CDR2 SQIVND (reference sequence). The CDR3 DNA is TGTGCCAGTAGTCAACGGACCTCAGGGGGTTCACCCCTCCACTTT. It specifies CASSQRTSGGSPLHF.

J is TRBJ1-1 and V is TRBV18; the D is unclear. Trimming pared 5 bases from V and 1 base from J, leaving 8 bases between. CDR3 length: 13 residues. The germline gives CDR1 KGHSH, CDR2 LQKENI. In DNA, the CDR3 is TGTGCCAGCTCAGCTGGAACGAACACTGAAGCTTTCTTT. The encoded protein is CASSAGTNTEAFF.

The gene calls are TRBV7-3 and TRBJ2-3; TRBD2 agrees at 15 bases. CDR1 is SGHTA, CDR2 FQGTGA, per germline. The V segment lost 5 bases and the J segment 10 bases; nucleotides outside the gene matches: 4. The CDR3 extends over 14 amino acids. CDR3 in amino acids: CASSDGLAGGSQYF. The DNA of the CDR3 is TGTGCCAGCAGCGACGGACTAGCGGGGGGGTCGCAGTATTTT. Drawing the rest from reference TRBV7-3 and TRBJ2-3, the complete variable domain is GAGVSQTPSNKVTEKGKYVELRCDPISGHTALYWYRQSLGQGPEFLIYFQGTGAADDSGLPNDRFFAVRPEGSVSTLKIQRTERGDSAVYLCASSDGLAGGSQYFGPGTRLTVL.

On this clone itself: At one boundary the junction diverges from the germline segment, which might be a read error. The V gene is TRBV7-2, the J gene TRBJ2-2; 13 nucleotides line up with TRBD2. The CDR3 sequence is 16 residues long. Germline assignment: CDR1 SGHTA and CDR2 FQGNSA. CDR3 nucleotide sequence: TGTGCCAGCAGCTTTGACCGGACTAGCGGGGGCGGGGCGCTGTTTTTT. It is translated as CASSFDRTSGGGALFF.

This chain joins TRBV27 and TRBJ1-6, with no clear D. Between the trimmed V and J ends, which lost 4 bases and 6 bases, there was a span of 19 bases. This CDR3 contains 17 residues. Per germline, CDR1 MNHEY and CDR2 SMNVEV (reference sequence). Here the CDR3 reads CASSSLGFPASNSPLHF. The CDR3 DNA sequence: TGTGCCAGCAGTTCCCTGGGATTTCCCGCCTCTAATTCACCCCTCCACTTT.

The chain recombines TRBV11-2 with TRBJ1-2; D is possibly TRBD1 (6 bases). Trimming removed 5 bases from V and 3 bases from J, with 16 bases in between. Germline V gives CDR1 SGHAT, CDR2 FQNNGV. The CDR3 runs 15 residues. The CDR3 spells CASSAPDRIYYGYTF. The DNA of the CDR3 is TGTGCCAGCAGCGCCCCGGACAGAATCTACTATGGCTACACCTTC.

This chain links TRBV7-2 with TRBJ2-6; unclear D gene. Trimming left V 0 bases short and J 0 bases short, with 12 bases between. The CDR3 is 18 residues long. The germline V gene has CDR1 SGHTA and CDR2 FQGNSA. CDR3 in DNA: TGTGCCAGCAGCTTAGCTTCCAGCTCCTTCTCTGGGGCCAACGTCCTGACTTTC. Encoded protein: CASSLASSSFSGANVLTF.

This chain's CDR3 is CASSYTGGQRRAGGNEQYF. For the CDR3, the DNA is TGTGCCAGCAGCTACACTGGGGGGCAGCGGAGAGCGGGAGGAAACGAGCAGTACTTC. The chain employs TRBV6-6 and TRBJ2-7; TRBD2 agrees at 9 bases. Germline CDR1 MNHNY, CDR2 SVGAGI (reference sequence). The CDR3 contains 19 residues. The V and J ends lost 6 bases and 5 bases, in that order; junction bases with no gene match: 23.

V is TRBV27 and J is TRBJ2-7; D possibly corresponds to TRBD1 (6 bases). This CDR3 has 13 amino acids. Trimming shortened V by 6 bases and J by 5 bases, and 14 bases separated the two germline ends. CDR1 is MNHEY and CDR2 is SMNVEV in the germline V gene (reference sequence). The CDR3 coding sequence is TGTGCCAGCAGCTTTCGAGAGGGGGACGAGCAGTACTTC. This sequence encodes CASSFREGDEQYF.

The genes are TRBV5-6 and TRBJ2-2; D not certain. In germline, CDR1 is SGHDT, CDR2 YYEEEE. CDR3 length equals 13 residues. The V end lost 0 bases, the J end lost 4 bases, and 4 bases lay between the germline ends. CDR3 bases: TGTGCCAGCAGCTTGGGACCCACCGGGGAGCTGTTTTTT. It yields the protein CASSLGPTGELFF.